Each of the 13 T cell receptor beta chains below was sequenced from the same sample in a study of siplizumab effects on memory and regulatory T cells. The protocol was immunoSEQ multiplex PCR, while the TCRdb copy is restricted to in-frame clones and leaves out a portion. The sample lists about 87,000 clones, more than 80% occurring once. Sequences were obtained from CD4+ T cells sorted from blood. All receptors come from a human donor in good health.

The chain joins TRBV18 to TRBJ1-2; D unresolved. V was pared by 6 bases and J by 1 base, with 21 bases between. From germline, CDR1 is KGHSH and CDR2 LQKENI. This CDR3 has 17 amino acids. CDR3 region: CASSPRVPTRFNYGYTF. The CDR3 coding sequence is TGTGCCAGCTCGCCCCGTGTCCCGACACGGTTTAACTATGGCTACACCTTC.

The CDR3 coding sequence is TGTGCCAGCAGGATGGACAGGGTGAGAGGCTACACCTTC. It is translated as CASRMDRVRGYTF. The chain employs TRBV5-5 and TRBJ1-2, with 8 bases fitting TRBD1. Per germline, CDR1 SGHKS and CDR2 YYEKEE (reference sequence). The CDR3 totals 13 residues. V gave up 5 bases and J gave up 8 bases; unmatched junction bases: 8.

The chain couples TRBV6-5 to TRBJ1-4, with 9 bases fitting TRBD1. J was trimmed by 8 bases and V by 6 bases; bases with no gene match: 7. The CDR3 runs to 14 residues. Per germline, CDR1 MNHEY and CDR2 SVGAGI. The CDR3: CASSRGQGEEKLFF. The CDR3 bases are TGTGCCAGCAGCCGGGGACAGGGCGAAGAAAAACTGTTTTTT.

V gene TRBV18 combines with J gene TRBJ2-7, with D hard to call. Trimming removed 4 bases at V and 6 bases at J, with 19 bases between. Germline assignment: CDR1 KGHSH and CDR2 LQKENI. This CDR3 is built from 15 residues. CDR3 sequence: CASSLNPVSPLEQYF. CDR3 DNA sequence: TGTGCCAGCTCACTGAATCCGGTGAGCCCCCTCGAGCAGTACTTC.

The genes are TRBV28 and TRBJ2-7; no firm D call. Looked up from germline, CDR1 is MDHEN and CDR2 is SYDVKM. V was trimmed by 5 bases and J by 2 bases, leaving 7 bases between them. CDR3 length: 12 amino acids. The CDR3 protein is CASSTGPYEQYF. In DNA, the CDR3 is TGTGCCAGCAGTACGGGTCCCTACGAGCAGTACTTC.

The rearrangement uses TRBV18 and TRBJ1-5, with a tentative D call TRBD1 (6 bases). This CDR3 comprises 16 residues. Trimming stripped 6 bases from V and 2 bases from J, with 17 bases between. Germline V gene lookup returns CDR1 KGHSH and CDR2 LQKENI. The CDR3 DNA sequence: TGTGCCAGCTCCCTTGGACAGACTGGGGGCAATCAGCCCCAGCATTTT. Protein: CASSLGQTGGNQPQHF.

This rearrangement joins TRBV2 to TRBJ2-2; 9 nucleotides align to TRBD2. Losses at the gene ends were 2 bases for V and 2 bases for J; bases not matched to a gene: 6. Germline CDR1 reads SNHLY; CDR2 reads FYNNEI. This CDR3 comprises 17 residues. The CDR3 loop is CASSEWAGGANTGELFF. CDR3 DNA: TGTGCCAGCAGTGAATGGGCGGGGGGGGCCAACACCGGGGAGCTGTTTTTT.

The J gene is TRBJ2-2, the V gene TRBV27; D may be TRBD2 (5 bases). The CDR3 is made up of 14 amino acids. CDR1 and CDR2 (germline): MNHEY, SMNVEV (reference sequence). The V end lost 5 bases, the J end lost 4 bases, and 11 bases lay between the germline ends. CDR3 sequence (DNA): TGTGCCAGCAGTATGGACTGGGTCACCGGGGAGCTGTTTTTT. This encodes CASSMDWVTGELFF.

This chain connects TRBV5-6 to TRBJ2-2, with D maybe TRBD2 (5 bases). The CDR3 spans 15 residues. Germline assignment: CDR1 SGHDT and CDR2 YYEEEE. Trimming shortened V by 0 bases and J by 3 bases, and 9 bases separated the two germline ends. The CDR3 sequence: CASSLVSGYTGELFF. CDR3 DNA: TGTGCCAGCAGCTTGGTAAGCGGATACACCGGGGAGCTGTTTTTT.

In DNA, the CDR3 is TGTGCCAGCAGTGAAGCCGCCCTATCTTCAGGAGATACGCAGTATTTT. Residues: CASSEAALSSGDTQYF. V is TRBV6-1 and J is TRBJ2-3; D is undetermined. V lost 0 bases, J lost 5 bases, and 15 bases lay in between. The CDR3 covers 16 residues. Germline V CDR1 and CDR2: MNHNS, SASEGT.

This chain uses TRBV5-1 with TRBJ2-7; D is undetermined. This CDR3 is built from 12 residues. Germline CDR1 is SGHRS and CDR2 is YFSETQ. The V end lost 7 bases, the J end lost 0 bases, and 8 bases lay between the germline ends. For the CDR3, the DNA is TGCGCCAGCCAGGAAAACTCCTACGAGCAGTACTTC. Translating gives CASQENSYEQYF.

The chain links TRBV2 to TRBJ1-1, with D uncertain. This CDR3 region has 15 residues. Trimming pared 1 base from V and 6 bases from J, leaving 15 bases between. Germline loops: CDR1 SNHLY, CDR2 FYNNEI. The CDR3 DNA reads TGTGCCAGCAGTGAAGGGGCGGTGGTTCGCTCTGAAGCTTTCTTT. It translates to CASSEGAVVRSEAFF.

Written as DNA, the CDR3 is TGTGCCAGCAATGAGAGGGGTACCGGGGAGCTGTTTTTT. Protein sequence: CASNERGTGELFF. The chain is built from TRBV6-1 and TRBJ2-2; D tentatively reads TRBD1 or TRBD2 (5 bases each). V lost 7 bases to trimming and J lost 5 bases, with 11 bases between them. Per the germline V gene, CDR1 is MNHNS and CDR2 is SASEGT. This CDR3 region has 13 residues.